A single sample is the source of the 30 T cell receptor beta chains below, sequenced in a study of blood T cell repertoires in COVID-19. The method was immunoSEQ multiplex PCR; TCRdb's version includes in-frame clones alone and lacks a portion of them. The sample has some 320,000 clones; around nine tenths are singletons. What was sequenced was PBMCs or T cells enriched from blood (not recorded which). These receptors were taken from a woman aged 25 to 39 who had been exposed to COVID-19.

This sequence joins TRBV6-5 and TRBJ1-3, with D perhaps TRBD1 (6 bases). CDR3 size: 15 residues. Germline loops: CDR1 MNHEY, CDR2 SVGAGI. Trimming left V 6 bases short and J 4 bases short, with 16 bases between. For the CDR3, the DNA is TGTGCCAGCAGCCCCGCGGGGGCATCGGGAAACACCATATATTTT. Translated, it gives CASSPAGASGNTIYF.

The chain has TRBV7-9 and TRBJ2-1; 7 bases are a match to TRBD1. The germline V gene encodes CDR1 SEHNR and CDR2 FQNEAQ (reference sequence). This CDR3 contains 15 residues. V lost 5 bases, J lost 8 bases, and 12 bases stayed unmatched. CDR3 protein: CASSPKTYRGYEQFF. The CDR3 nucleotides read TGTGCCAGCAGCCCGAAAACGTACAGGGGCTATGAGCAGTTCTTC.

V and J are TRBV2 and TRBJ1-1; D is perhaps TRBD1 (5 bases). CDR1 is SNHLY and CDR2 is FYNNEI in the germline V gene. This CDR3 contains 13 residues. V was cut by 4 bases and J by 4 bases, with 10 bases left in between. The chain's CDR3 is CASSVGRGTEAFF. The CDR3 nucleotides are TGTGCCAGCAGTGTGGGGCGGGGCACTGAAGCTTTCTTT.

J is TRBJ1-1 and V is TRBV4-1, with no clear D. V gave up 1 base and J gave up 4 bases, with 13 bases separating them. Germline-derived CDR1 and CDR2 are MGHRA and YSYEKL. The CDR3 runs 15 residues. The CDR3, as DNA: TGCGCCAGCAGCCAAGGGGATAGGGAGGGCACTGAAGCTTTCTTT. Translation gives CASSQGDREGTEAFF.

The chain couples TRBV18 to TRBJ2-5; D gene unclear. The CDR3 has 11 residues. Germline V gives CDR1 KGHSH, CDR2 LQKENI. Trimming stripped 9 bases from V and 0 bases from J, with 5 bases between. For the CDR3, the DNA is TGTGCCAGTTCGTACCAAGAGACCCAGTACTTC. Translated, it gives CASSYQETQYF.

V gene TRBV27 combines with J gene TRBJ1-4; maybe TRBD1 (6 bases). The CDR3 is made up of 15 amino acids. Per germline, CDR1 MNHEY and CDR2 SMNVEV (reference sequence). V gave up 3 bases and J gave up 8 bases, with 16 bases separating them. CDR3 coding DNA: TGTGCCAGCAGTTTCGCCTACAGGGTTCGCGAAAAACTGTTTTTT. Protein product: CASSFAYRVREKLFF.

In the case of this clone: Other DNA sequences of this sample code for an identical CDR3. The genes are TRBV15 and TRBJ1-2; TRBD1 is a possible D gene (6 bases). The germline V gene encodes CDR1 LNHNV and CDR2 YYDKDF (reference sequence). Between the trimmed V and J ends, which lost 0 bases and 8 bases, there was a span of 13 bases. This CDR3 is built from 14 residues. The CDR3: CATSRDRGARGYTF. In DNA form, the CDR3 reads TGTGCCACCAGCAGAGATCGGGGGGCGCGCGGCTACACCTTC.

On this clone: The junction differs from germline at one of its ends, possibly a read error. This chain joins TRBV6-1 and TRBJ1-6; TRBD1 matches at 11 bases. Germline CDR1 is MNHNS and CDR2 is SASEGT. This CDR3 contains 16 residues. For the CDR3, the DNA is TGTGCCAGCAGCGAAGGGACAGGGGGCTATAATTCACCCCTCCACTTT. This encodes CASSEGTGGYNSPLHF.

This clone has only a few counts. The genes are TRBV2 and TRBJ1-4; TRBD1 matches 9 bases. The germline V gene encodes CDR1 SNHLY and CDR2 FYNNEI. J lost 5 bases, V lost 6 bases, and 7 bases had no gene match. The CDR3 spans 15 residues. The CDR3 protein is CASRVTGQGNEKLFF. The CDR3 DNA is TGTGCCAGCAGAGTCACGGGACAGGGAAATGAAAAACTGTTTTTT.

The J gene is TRBJ2-3, the V gene TRBV5-1; 10 bases agree with TRBD2. After removal of 3 bases from V and 5 bases from J, the junction contained 21 bases not matched to a gene. The CDR3 covers 20 residues. The germline V gene has CDR1 SGHRS and CDR2 YFSETQ. CDR3 loop: CASSSPIAGGRVTLRDTQYF. The CDR3 region has the DNA TGCGCCAGCAGCTCTCCCATAGCGGGGGGCCGAGTAACGTTAAGAGATACGCAGTATTTT. Filled out from reference TRBV5-1 and TRBJ2-3, the complete variable domain reads KAGVTQTPRYLIKTRGQQVTLSCSPISGHRSVSWYQQTPGQGLQFLFEYFSETQRNKGNFPGRFSGRQFSNSRSEMNVSTLELGDSALYLCASSSPIAGGRVTLRDTQYFGPGTRLTVL.

V usage is TRBV6-1 and J usage is TRBJ1-1; 7 nucleotides align to TRBD1. The CDR3 sequence is 15 residues long. Germline V gene lookup returns CDR1 MNHNS and CDR2 SASEGT. The trim removed 3 bases at V and 1 base at J, leaving 5 bases unmatched. The CDR3 spells CASSEGYRGNTEAFF. DNA of the CDR3: TGTGCCAGCAGTGAGGGGTACAGGGGGAACACTGAAGCTTTCTTT.

This chain links TRBV6-4 with TRBJ2-1; 9 positions match TRBD2. Germline lookup yields CDR1 MRHNA and CDR2 SNTAGT. The CDR3 totals 16 residues. V trimming: 8 bases; J trimming: 7 bases; junction bases outside the gene matches: 15. CDR3 loop: CASARGATSGSNEQFF. The CDR3 DNA is TGTGCCAGCGCACGGGGGGCGACTAGCGGATCTAATGAGCAGTTCTTC.

The rearrangement joins TRBV9 to TRBJ1-6; TRBD1 might be the D (6 bases). This CDR3 contains 14 residues. The ends were cut back, 2 bases at V and 4 bases at J, with 7 bases in the middle. Germline assignment: CDR1 SGDLS and CDR2 YYNGEE. The CDR3 coding sequence is TGTGCCAGCAGCGTTGGACAGTATAATTCACCCCTCCACTTT. This translates into CASSVGQYNSPLHF. The entire variable domain, with the rest obtained from reference TRBV9 and TRBJ1-6, is as follows: DSGVTQTPKHLITATGQRVTLRCSPRSGDLSVYWYQQSLDQGLQFLIQYYNGEERAKGNILERFSAQQFPDLHSELNLSSLELGDSALYFCASSVGQYNSPLHFGNGTRLTVT.

The chain combines TRBV25-1 with TRBJ1-1; a weak D match, TRBD1 (6 bases). The V end lost 2 bases, the J end lost 5 bases, and 15 bases lay between the germline ends. Germline V CDR1 and CDR2: MGHDK, SYGVNS. This CDR3 is 15 amino acids long. CDR3 coding DNA: TGTGCCAGCAGTGAACCGGGGGGGGCTGGTACTGAAGCTTTCTTT. Translated, it gives CASSEPGGAGTEAFF.

This chain connects TRBV5-4 to TRBJ1-5; 8 bases are shared with TRBD1. Germline-derived CDR1 and CDR2 are SGHNT and YYREEE (reference sequence). This CDR3 region has 17 residues. V trimming: 2 bases; J trimming: 7 bases; junction bases outside the gene matches: 14. The CDR3 coding sequence is TGTGCCAGCAGCTTCTCAGGGGGCGGGAAAGGGGGACAGCCCCAGCATTTT. It yields the protein CASSFSGGGKGGQPQHF.

The chain links TRBV15 to TRBJ2-5, with TRBD2 matching over 13 bases. Trimming cost V 2 bases and J 5 bases; bases outside gene matches: 5. The CDR3 loop spans 16 amino acids. Germline loops: CDR1 LNHNV, CDR2 YYDKDF (reference sequence). The CDR3 DNA follows: TGTGCCACCAGCAGACAACTAGCGGGGGGGCTGGAGACCCAGTACTTC. Translating it yields CATSRQLAGGLETQYF.

V is TRBV7-3 and J is TRBJ2-2, with TRBD2 matching over 10 bases. Germline V gene sequence: CDR1 SGHTA, CDR2 FQGTGA. This CDR3 region has 16 residues. V shed 5 bases and J 2 bases; nucleotides not matched to a gene: 5. The CDR3 region is CASSATSGANTGELFF. CDR3 DNA: TGTGCCAGCAGCGCCACTAGCGGGGCAAACACCGGGGAGCTGTTTTTT.

The chain employs TRBV5-4 and TRBJ2-5, with TRBD2 matching 10 bases. The CDR3 is 16 residues long. Germline V gene data show CDR1 as SGHNT and CDR2 as YYREEE (reference sequence). With 4 bases clipped from V and 0 bases from J, the junction kept 6 bases outside the gene matches. DNA for the CDR3: TGTGCCAGCAGCCATGGAGCGGGGGGGTACCAAGAGACCCAGTACTTC. As protein: CASSHGAGGYQETQYF.

The J gene is TRBJ2-7, the V gene TRBV6-5; 10 nucleotides match TRBD1. The J segment lost 6 bases and the V segment lost 5 bases, leaving 7 bases of the junction unmatched. CDR3 length: 14 residues. Germline-derived CDR1 and CDR2 are MNHEY and SVGAGI. The CDR3 loop reads CASSKRQGATEQYF. For the CDR3, the DNA is TGTGCCAGCAGTAAACGACAGGGGGCCACCGAGCAGTACTTC.

The rearrangement links TRBV15 to TRBJ1-5; the D gene is possibly TRBD1 (6 bases). With 6 bases removed from V and 3 bases from J, the gap between germline ends came to 12 bases. Per the germline V gene, CDR1 is LNHNV and CDR2 is YYDKDF (reference sequence). This CDR3 region has 14 residues. As DNA, the CDR3 is TGTGCCACCAGTACGACAGGTAACAATCAGCCCCAGCATTTT. It codes for CATSTTGNNQPQHF. Filled out from reference TRBV15 and TRBJ1-5, the complete variable domain reads DAMVIQNPRYQVTQFGKPVTLSCSQTLNHNVMYWYQQKSSQAPKLLFHYYDKDFNNEADTPDNFQSRRPNTSFCFLDIRSPGLGDTAMYLCATSTTGNNQPQHFGDGTRLSIL.

The J gene is TRBJ1-2, the V gene TRBV4-1; 8 bases agree with TRBD1. The ends lost 2 bases at V and 8 bases at J; junction bases unmatched: 13. CDR1 MGHRA and CDR2 YSYEKL come from the germline V gene. This CDR3 contains 16 residues. CDR3 in amino acids: CASSQRSTGTGNGYTF. CDR3 nucleotides: TGCGCCAGCAGCCAACGCTCGACCGGGACAGGAAACGGCTACACCTTC.

The gene calls are TRBV24-1 and TRBJ2-5; 9 bases are shared with TRBD2. Germline V gives CDR1 KGHDR, CDR2 SFDVKD. The J segment lost 4 bases and the V segment lost 5 bases, leaving 7 bases of the junction unmatched. This CDR3 has 15 amino acids. The chain's CDR3 is CATSALTSGAETQYF. DNA for the CDR3: TGTGCCACCAGTGCCCTGACTAGCGGAGCAGAGACCCAGTACTTC.

This chain links TRBV18 with TRBJ1-2, with 11 nucleotides matching TRBD1. V was clipped by 3 bases and J by 0 bases; unmatched bases: 3. The CDR3 contains 16 residues. Germline values: CDR1 KGHSH, CDR2 LQKENI. The chain's CDR3 is CASSPDRGPSNYGYTF. The CDR3 DNA reads as TGTGCCAGCTCACCGGACAGGGGGCCCTCTAACTATGGCTACACCTTC.

The chain is built from TRBV5-8 and TRBJ1-5; TRBD1 matches 7 bases. This CDR3 comprises 13 residues. Germline loops: CDR1 SGHTS, CDR2 YDEGEE. V dropped 3 bases and J dropped 11; count of bases not matched to a gene: 8. CDR3: CASSWGTAWAQHF. The CDR3 region has the DNA TGTGCCAGCAGCTGGGGGACAGCCTGGGCCCAGCATTTT.

The J gene is TRBJ1-1, the V gene TRBV6-5; 9 bases align to TRBD1. Germline CDR1 reads MNHEY; CDR2 reads SVGAGI. This CDR3 spans 13 amino acids. V was pared by 6 bases and J by 4 bases, with 3 bases of the junction left unmatched. The CDR3 sequence: CASRGTGPTEAFF. Here the CDR3 DNA reads TGTGCCAGCAGGGGGACAGGGCCCACTGAAGCTTTCTTT.

This clone has a handful of counts. This chain joins TRBV2 and TRBJ1-1, with D perhaps matching TRBD1 (6 bases). The CDR3 covers 14 residues. V was pared by 1 base and J by 4 bases, with 10 bases between. CDR1 and CDR2 (germline): SNHLY, FYNNEI. Here the CDR3 reads CASSEGYRATEAFF. Here the CDR3 DNA reads TGTGCCAGCAGTGAAGGGTACAGGGCCACTGAAGCTTTCTTT. Supplemented by reference TRBV2 and TRBJ1-1, the full variable domain reads EPEVTQTPSHQVTQMGQEVILRCVPISNHLYFYWYRQILGQKVEFLVSFYNNEISEKSEIFDDQFSVERPDGSNFTLKIRSTKLEDSAMYFCASSEGYRATEAFFGQGTRLTVV.

The chain employs TRBV6-2 or TRBV6-3 and TRBJ1-5, with D unresolved. Germline CDR1 is MNHEY and CDR2 is SVGEGT. Trimming cost V 10 bases and J 1 base, with 14 bases left between them. The CDR3 extends over 14 amino acids. CDR3 in DNA: TGTGCCACCAGCCAGAGGCTGAGCAATCAGCCCCAGCATTTT. Translating gives CATSQRLSNQPQHF.

J is TRBJ1-5 and V is TRBV3-1 (or the pseudogene TRBV3-2); D is unclear. The germline CDR1 and CDR2 sequences are LGHDT and YNNKEL (reference sequence). The CDR3 covers 14 residues. V gave up 0 bases and J gave up 7 bases, with 10 bases separating them. In nucleotides, the CDR3 is TGTGCCAGCAGCCAAGATCTCGCGAGGCAGCCCCAGCATTTT. Its protein product is CASSQDLARQPQHF.

This sequence joins TRBV6-4 and TRBJ2-1; 10 bases match TRBD2. Germline trimming cut 6 bases from V and 1 base from J; bases unmatched to any gene: 6. This CDR3 region has 16 residues. Germline V lookup: CDR1 MRHNA, CDR2 SNTAGT. CDR3: CASRVEAGGSYNEQFF. CDR3 sequence (DNA): TGTGCCAGCAGAGTTGAAGCGGGGGGGTCCTACAATGAGCAGTTCTTC.

The chain has TRBV4-1 and TRBJ1-6; 7 bases fit TRBD1. J gave up 0 bases and V 4 bases, and 9 bases lay outside the gene matches. The CDR3 runs 18 residues. Germline V gives CDR1 MGHRA, CDR2 YSYEKL. Written as DNA, the CDR3 is TGCGCCAGCAGCCGGGACAGCTTATTAAGCTCCTATAATTCACCCCTCCACTTT. Residues: CASSRDSLLSSYNSPLHF.